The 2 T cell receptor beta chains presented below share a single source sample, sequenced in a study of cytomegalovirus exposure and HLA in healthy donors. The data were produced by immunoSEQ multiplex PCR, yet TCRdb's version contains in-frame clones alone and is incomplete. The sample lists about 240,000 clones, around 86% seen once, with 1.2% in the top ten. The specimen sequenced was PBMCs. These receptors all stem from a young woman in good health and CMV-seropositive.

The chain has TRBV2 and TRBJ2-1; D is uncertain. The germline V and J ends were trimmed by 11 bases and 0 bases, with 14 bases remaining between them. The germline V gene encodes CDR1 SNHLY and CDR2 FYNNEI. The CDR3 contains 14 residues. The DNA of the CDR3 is TGTGCCGGCTCTTTCCGGAGCTCCTACAATGAGCAGTTCTTC. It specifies CAGSFRSSYNEQFF. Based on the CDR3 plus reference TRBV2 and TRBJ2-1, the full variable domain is EPEVTQTPSHQVTQMGQEVILRCVPISNHLYFYWYRQILGQKVEFLVSFYNNEISEKSEIFDDQFSVERPDGSNFTLKIRSTKLEDSAMYFCAGSFRSSYNEQFFGPGTRLTVL.

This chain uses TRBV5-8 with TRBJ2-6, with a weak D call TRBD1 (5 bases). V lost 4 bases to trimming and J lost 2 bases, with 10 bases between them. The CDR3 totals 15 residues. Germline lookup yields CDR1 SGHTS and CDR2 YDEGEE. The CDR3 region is CASSPGHPGANVLTF. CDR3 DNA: TGTGCCAGCAGCCCCGGACACCCTGGGGCCAACGTCCTGACTTTC.